This TCR beta chain was profiled in a study of T-cell reconstitution after alpha-beta-depleted transplantation in children. Findings and caveats of the study: The authors attributed T-cell counts and diversity one year after transplant mostly to newly produced T cells. Alpha-beta T cells about two months after transplant reportedly derived from several hundred expanded graft clones. Diversity of TCRbeta at day 60 was high in some patients, arising from surviving recipient T cells and thymic progenitors.

There are many counts of this clonotype. Its antigen is not identified. Preparation of the TCRbeta library involved a method that used unique molecular identifiers. TCRdb re-called the PCR reads through MiXCR, storing one row per CDR3 protein. The sample records roughly 30,000 distinct CDR3 sequences, approximately 6.9% being singletons. The CDR3 covers 13 residues. The V gene's germline CDR1 is LGHNA and CDR2 YSLEER. Trimming took off 4 bases at V and 4 bases at J, with 10 bases between the two ends. The sample in question was peripheral blood, obtained 60 days after TCRalphabeta/CD19-depleted stem cell transplant. The V gene is TRBV4-3, the J gene TRBJ1-2; D ambiguous. The source of this sequence is a child younger than two who had a stem cell transplant for acute myeloid leukemia, so the T cells may come from the graft donor. CDR3 in amino acids: CASSPGRFYGYTF. The CDR3 DNA reads TGCGCCAGCAGCCCAGGCAGGTTCTATGGCTACACCTTC.